This T cell receptor (beta chain) appears in the sequencing data of a study of blood T cell repertoires in COVID-19. This study enrolled people aged about 18 to 90 from about 24 US geographic areas. Cohorts were determined from participant-reported clinical history. Profiled with immunoSEQ multiplex PCR; TCRdb holds only in-frame clones, not every one. The top ten hold 0.95% to 1.1% of the sample, which has 390,000 or so clones, 75% to 90% seen once. With V trimmed by 0 bases and J by 5 bases, 11 bases remained unmatched. Germline assignment: CDR1 SGHRS and CDR2 YFSETQ. The CDR3 is 17 residues long. V is TRBV5-1 and J is TRBJ2-5; the match to TRBD2 covers 9 bases. Material: PBMCs or T cells enriched from blood (not recorded which). This receptor was identified in a man aged 18 to 29 who had recovered from COVID-19. The CDR3 sequence is CASSLGGRASSRETQYF. CDR3 sequence (DNA): TGCGCCAGCAGCTTGGGCGGGAGGGCAAGTTCAAGGGAGACCCAGTACTTC.